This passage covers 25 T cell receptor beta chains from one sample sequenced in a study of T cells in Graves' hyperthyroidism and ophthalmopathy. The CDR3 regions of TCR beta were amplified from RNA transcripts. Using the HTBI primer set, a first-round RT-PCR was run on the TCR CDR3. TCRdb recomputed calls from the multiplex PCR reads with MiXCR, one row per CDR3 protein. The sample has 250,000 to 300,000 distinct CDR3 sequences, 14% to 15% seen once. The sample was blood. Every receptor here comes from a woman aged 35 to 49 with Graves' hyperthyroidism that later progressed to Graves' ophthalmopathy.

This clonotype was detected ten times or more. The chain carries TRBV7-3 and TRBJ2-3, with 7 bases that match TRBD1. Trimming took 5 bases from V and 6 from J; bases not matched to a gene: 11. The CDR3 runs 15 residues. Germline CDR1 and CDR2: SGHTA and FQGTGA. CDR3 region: CASSLVPGGADTQYF. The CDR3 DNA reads TGTGCCAGCAGCCTGGTGCCAGGGGGAGCGGATACGCAGTATTTT. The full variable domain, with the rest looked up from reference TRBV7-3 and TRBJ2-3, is GAGVSQTPSNKVTEKGKYVELRCDPISGHTALYWYRQSLGQGPEFLIYFQGTGAADDSGLPNDRFFAVRPEGSVSTLKIQRTERGDSAVYLCASSLVPGGADTQYFGPGTRLTVL.

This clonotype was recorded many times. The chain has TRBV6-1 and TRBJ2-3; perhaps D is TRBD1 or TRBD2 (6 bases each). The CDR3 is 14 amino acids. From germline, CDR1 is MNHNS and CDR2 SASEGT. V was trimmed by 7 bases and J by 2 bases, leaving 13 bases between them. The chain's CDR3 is CASTPRGATDTQYF. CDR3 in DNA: TGTGCCAGCACTCCGAGGGGGGCCACAGATACGCAGTATTTT.

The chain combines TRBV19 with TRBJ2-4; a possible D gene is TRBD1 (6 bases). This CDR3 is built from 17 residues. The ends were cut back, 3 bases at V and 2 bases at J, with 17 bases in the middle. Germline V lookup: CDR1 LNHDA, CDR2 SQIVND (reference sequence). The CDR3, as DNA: TGTGCCAGTAGTATTGAGTCCCCACAGGGTTCCAAAAACATTCAGTACTTC. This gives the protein CASSIESPQGSKNIQYF.

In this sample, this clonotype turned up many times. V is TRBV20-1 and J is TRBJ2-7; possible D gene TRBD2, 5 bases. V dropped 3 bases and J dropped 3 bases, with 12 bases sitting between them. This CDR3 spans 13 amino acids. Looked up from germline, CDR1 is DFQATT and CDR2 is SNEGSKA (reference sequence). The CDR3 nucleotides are TGCAGTGCTAGGGACTTCGTGGGCTACGAGCAGTACTTC. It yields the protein CSARDFVGYEQYF.

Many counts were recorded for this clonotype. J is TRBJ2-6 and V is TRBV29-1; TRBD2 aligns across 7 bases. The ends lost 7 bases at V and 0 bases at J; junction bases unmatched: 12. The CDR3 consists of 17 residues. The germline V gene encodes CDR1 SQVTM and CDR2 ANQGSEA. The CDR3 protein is CSAVGREGYSGANVLTF. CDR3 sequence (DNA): TGCAGCGCTGTGGGCAGGGAGGGATACTCTGGGGCCAACGTCCTGACTTTC.

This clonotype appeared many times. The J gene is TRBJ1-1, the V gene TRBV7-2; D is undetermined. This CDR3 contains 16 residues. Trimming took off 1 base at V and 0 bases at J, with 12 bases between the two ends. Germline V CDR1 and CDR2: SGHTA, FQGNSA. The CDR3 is CASSLVPVEMNTEAFF. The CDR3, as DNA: TGTGCCAGCAGCTTAGTCCCGGTGGAAATGAACACTGAAGCTTTCTTT.

The CDR3 bases are TGTGCCAGCAGCCTGGACCGACTGGGGGCCAACGTCCTGACTTTC. Amino acid sequence: CASSLDRLGANVLTF. The chain has TRBV7-9 and TRBJ2-6, with D hard to call. The V end was cut by 5 bases, the J end by 4 bases, with 12 bases between. The CDR3 spans 15 residues. Germline CDR1 and CDR2: SEHNR and FQNEAQ (reference sequence).

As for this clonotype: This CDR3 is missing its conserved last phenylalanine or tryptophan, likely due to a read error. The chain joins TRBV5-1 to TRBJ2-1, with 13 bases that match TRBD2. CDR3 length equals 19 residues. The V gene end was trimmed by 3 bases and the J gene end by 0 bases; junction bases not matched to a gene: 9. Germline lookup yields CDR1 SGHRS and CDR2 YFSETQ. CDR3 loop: CASSSGTSGAPSSYNEQFL. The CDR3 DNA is TGCGCCAGCAGCTCGGGGACTAGCGGGGCTCCCAGCTCCTACAATGAGCAGTTCCTC.

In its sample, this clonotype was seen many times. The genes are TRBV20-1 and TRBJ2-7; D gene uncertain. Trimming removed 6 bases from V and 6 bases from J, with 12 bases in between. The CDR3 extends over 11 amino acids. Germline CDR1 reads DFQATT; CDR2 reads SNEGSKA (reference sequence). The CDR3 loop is CSAQTFGEQYF. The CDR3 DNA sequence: TGCAGTGCCCAAACATTCGGCGAGCAGTACTTC.

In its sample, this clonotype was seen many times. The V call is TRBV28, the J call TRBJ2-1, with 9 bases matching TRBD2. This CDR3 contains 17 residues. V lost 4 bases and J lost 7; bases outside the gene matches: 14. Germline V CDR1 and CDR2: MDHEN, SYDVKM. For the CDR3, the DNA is TGTGCCAGCAGTTCCTTCACTAGCGGGTGGTATCGTAATGAGCAGTTCTTC. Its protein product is CASSSFTSGWYRNEQFF. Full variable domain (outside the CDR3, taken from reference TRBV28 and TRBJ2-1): DVKVTQSSRYLVKRTGEKVFLECVQDMDHENMFWYRQDPGLGLRLIYFSYDVKMKEKGDIPEGYSVSREKKERFSLILESASTNQTSMYLCASSSFTSGWYRNEQFFGPGTRLTVL.

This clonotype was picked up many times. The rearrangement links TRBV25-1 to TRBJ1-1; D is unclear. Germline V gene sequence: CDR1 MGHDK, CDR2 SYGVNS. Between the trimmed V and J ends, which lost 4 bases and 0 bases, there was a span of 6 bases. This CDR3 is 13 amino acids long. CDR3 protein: CASSGPMNTEAFF. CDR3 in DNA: TGTGCCAGCAGTGGACCTATGAACACTGAAGCTTTCTTT. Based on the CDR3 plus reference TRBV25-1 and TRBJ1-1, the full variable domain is EADIYQTPRYLVIGTGKKITLECSQTMGHDKMYWYQQDPGMELHLIHYSYGVNSTEKGDLSSESTVSRIRTEHFPLTLESARPSHTSQYLCASSGPMNTEAFFGQGTRLTVV.

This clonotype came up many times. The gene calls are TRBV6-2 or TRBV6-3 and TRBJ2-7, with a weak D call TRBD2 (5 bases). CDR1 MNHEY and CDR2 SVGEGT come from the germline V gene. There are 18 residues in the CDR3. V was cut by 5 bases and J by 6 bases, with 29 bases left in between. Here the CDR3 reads CASSPDLWSDSKLREQYF. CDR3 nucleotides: TGTGCCAGCAGTCCAGACCTTTGGTCGGACTCTAAGCTCCGCGAGCAGTACTTC.

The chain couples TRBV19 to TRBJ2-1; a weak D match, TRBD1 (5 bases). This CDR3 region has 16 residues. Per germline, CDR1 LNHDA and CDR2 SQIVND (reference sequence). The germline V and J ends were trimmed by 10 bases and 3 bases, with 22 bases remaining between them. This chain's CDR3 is CATTSRAKAFYNEQFF. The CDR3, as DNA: TGTGCCACCACGTCCAGGGCCAAGGCATTCTACAATGAGCAGTTCTTC.

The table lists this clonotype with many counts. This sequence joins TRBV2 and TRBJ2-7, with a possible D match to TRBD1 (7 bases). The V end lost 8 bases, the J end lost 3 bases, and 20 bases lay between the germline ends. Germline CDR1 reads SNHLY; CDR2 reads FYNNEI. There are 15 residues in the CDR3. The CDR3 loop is CASGGQKEGNYEQYF. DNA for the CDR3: TGTGCCAGCGGGGGACAGAAGGAGGGGAACTACGAGCAGTACTTC.

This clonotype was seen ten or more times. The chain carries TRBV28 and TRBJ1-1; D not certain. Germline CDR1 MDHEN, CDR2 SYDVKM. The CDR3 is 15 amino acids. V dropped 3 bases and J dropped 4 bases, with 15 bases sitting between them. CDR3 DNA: TGTGCCAGCAGTTTTTTTGGAACCCTCGGCACTGAAGCTTTCTTT. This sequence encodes CASSFFGTLGTEAFF.

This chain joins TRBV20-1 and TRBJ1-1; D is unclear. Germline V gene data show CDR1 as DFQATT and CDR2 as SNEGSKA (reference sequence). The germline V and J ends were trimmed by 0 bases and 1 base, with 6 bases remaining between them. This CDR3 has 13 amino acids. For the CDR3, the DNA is TGCAGTGCTAGAGATTTCTGGAACACTGAAGCTTTCTTT. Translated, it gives CSARDFWNTEAFF.

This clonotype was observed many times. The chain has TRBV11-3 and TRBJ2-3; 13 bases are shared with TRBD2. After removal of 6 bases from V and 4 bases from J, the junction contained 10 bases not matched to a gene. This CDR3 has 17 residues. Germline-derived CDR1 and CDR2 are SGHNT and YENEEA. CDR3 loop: CASSLSGTSGIPDTQYF. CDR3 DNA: TGTGCCAGCAGTCTGTCCGGGACTAGCGGGATCCCAGATACGCAGTATTTT.

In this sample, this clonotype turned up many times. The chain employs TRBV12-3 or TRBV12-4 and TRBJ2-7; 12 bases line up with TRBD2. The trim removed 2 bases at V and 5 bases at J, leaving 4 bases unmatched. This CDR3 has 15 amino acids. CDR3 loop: CASSLTGLAGNEQYF. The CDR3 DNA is TGTGCCAGCAGTTTAACAGGACTAGCGGGAAACGAGCAGTACTTC.

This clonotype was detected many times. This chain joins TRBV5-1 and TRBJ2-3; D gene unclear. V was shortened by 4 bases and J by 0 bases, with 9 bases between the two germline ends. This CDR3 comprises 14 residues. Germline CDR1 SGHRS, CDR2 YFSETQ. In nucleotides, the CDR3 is TGCGCCAGCAGCCGGGCCGACAGCACAGATACGCAGTATTTT. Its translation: CASSRADSTDTQYF.

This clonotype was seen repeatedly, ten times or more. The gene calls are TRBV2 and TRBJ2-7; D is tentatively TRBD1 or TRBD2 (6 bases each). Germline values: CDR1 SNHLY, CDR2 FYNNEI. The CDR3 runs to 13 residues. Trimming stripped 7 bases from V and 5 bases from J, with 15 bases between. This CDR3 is CASIGGRGNEQYF. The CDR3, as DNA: TGTGCCAGCATAGGGGGGCGCGGGAACGAGCAGTACTTC.

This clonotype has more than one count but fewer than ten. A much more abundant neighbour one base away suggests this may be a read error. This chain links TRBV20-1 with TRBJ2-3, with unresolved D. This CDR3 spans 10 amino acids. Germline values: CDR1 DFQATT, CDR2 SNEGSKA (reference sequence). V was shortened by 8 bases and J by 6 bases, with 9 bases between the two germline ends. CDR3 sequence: CSTVPDTQYF. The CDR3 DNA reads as TGCAGTACTGTACCCGATACGCAGTATTTT.

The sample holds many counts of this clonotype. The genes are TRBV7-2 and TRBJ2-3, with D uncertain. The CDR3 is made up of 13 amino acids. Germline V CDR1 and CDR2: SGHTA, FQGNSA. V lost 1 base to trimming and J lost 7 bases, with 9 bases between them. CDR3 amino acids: CASSLVARNTQYF. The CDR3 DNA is TGTGCCAGCAGCTTAGTTGCGAGGAATACGCAGTATTTT.

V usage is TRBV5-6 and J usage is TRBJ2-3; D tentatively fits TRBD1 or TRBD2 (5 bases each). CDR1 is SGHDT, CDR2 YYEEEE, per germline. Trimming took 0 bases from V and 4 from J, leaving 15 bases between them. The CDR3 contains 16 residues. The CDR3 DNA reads TGTGCCAGCAGCTTGGATAACGGGGCGGGCGCAGATACGCAGTATTTT. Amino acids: CASSLDNGAGADTQYF.

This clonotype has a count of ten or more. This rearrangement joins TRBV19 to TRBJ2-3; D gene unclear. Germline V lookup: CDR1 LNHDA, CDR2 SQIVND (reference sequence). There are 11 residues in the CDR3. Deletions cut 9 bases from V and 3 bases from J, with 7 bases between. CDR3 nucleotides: TGTGCCAGCCTCGGGACAGATACGCAGTATTTT. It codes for CASLGTDTQYF.

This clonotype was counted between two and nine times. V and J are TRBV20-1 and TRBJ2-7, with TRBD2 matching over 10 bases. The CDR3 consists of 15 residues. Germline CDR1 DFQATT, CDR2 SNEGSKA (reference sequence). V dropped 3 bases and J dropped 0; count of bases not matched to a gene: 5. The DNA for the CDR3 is TGCAGTGCTAGGGATACTAGCGGGACCTCCTACGAGCAGTACTTC. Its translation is CSARDTSGTSYEQYF.